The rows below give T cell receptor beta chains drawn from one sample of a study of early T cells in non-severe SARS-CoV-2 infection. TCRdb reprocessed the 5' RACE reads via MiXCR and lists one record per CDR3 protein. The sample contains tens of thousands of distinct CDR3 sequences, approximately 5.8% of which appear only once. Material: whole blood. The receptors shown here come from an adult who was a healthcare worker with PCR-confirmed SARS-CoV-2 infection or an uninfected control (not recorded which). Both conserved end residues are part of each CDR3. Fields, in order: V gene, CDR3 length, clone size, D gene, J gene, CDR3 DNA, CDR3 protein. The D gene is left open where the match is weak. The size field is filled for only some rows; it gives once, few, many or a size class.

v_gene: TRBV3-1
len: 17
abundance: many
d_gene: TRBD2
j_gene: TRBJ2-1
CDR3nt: TGTGCCAGCAGCCAAGTGCTAGCGGGAGGTTTTCACAATGAGCAGTTCTTC
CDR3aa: CASSQVLAGGFHNEQFF

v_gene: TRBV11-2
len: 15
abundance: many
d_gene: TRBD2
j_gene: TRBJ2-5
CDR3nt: TGTGCCAGCAGCAAGGGACTAGGCGGACAAGAGACCCAGTACTTC
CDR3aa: CASSKGLGGQETQYF

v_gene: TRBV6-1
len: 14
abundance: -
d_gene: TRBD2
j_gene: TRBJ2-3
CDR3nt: TGTGCCAGCACCCAGCGGGGGGGCATGGATACGCAGTATTTT
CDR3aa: CASTQRGGMDTQYF

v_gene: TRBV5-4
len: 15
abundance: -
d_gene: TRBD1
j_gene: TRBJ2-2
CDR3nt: TGTGCCAGCAGCCAGGGACAGGGGGTGACCGGGGAGCTGTTTTTT
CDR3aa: CASSQGQGVTGELFF

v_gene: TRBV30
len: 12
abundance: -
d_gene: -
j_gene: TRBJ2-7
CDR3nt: TGTGCCTGGAGTACAGGTACCTACGAGCAGTACTTC
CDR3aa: CAWSTGTYEQYF

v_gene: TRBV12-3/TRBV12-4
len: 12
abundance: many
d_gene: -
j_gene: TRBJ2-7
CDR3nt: TGTGCCAGCAGTCTCGAGGGAGACGAGCAGTACTTC
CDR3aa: CASSLEGDEQYF

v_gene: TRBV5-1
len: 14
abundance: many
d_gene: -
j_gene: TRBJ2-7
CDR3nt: TGCGCCAGCAGTTGGGGGTCAAAGGGTAACGAGCAGTACTTC
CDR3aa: CASSWGSKGNEQYF

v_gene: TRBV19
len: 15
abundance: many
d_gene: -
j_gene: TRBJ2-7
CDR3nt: TGTGCCAGTAGTCCCCGGGTCGGGGCCCCCTACGAGCAGTACTTC
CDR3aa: CASSPRVGAPYEQYF

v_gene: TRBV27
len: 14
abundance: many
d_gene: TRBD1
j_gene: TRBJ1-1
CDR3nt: TGTGCCAGCAGACAACAGGGGATGAACACTGAAGCTTTCTTT
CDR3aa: CASRQQGMNTEAFF

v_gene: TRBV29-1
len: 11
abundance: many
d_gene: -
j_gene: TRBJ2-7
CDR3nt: TGCAGCGTTGAAGAAACCGGGACCCGCTACTTC
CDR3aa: CSVEETGTRYF

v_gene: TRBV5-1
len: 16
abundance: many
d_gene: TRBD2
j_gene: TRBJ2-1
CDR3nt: TGCGCCAGCAGCCGTTCGCAAGCGGGAGGGCCTAATGAGCAGTTCTTC
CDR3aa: CASSRSQAGGPNEQFF

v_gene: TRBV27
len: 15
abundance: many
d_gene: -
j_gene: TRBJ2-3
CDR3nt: TGTGCCAGTCCGATGGCTGGGATGGGCACAGATACGCAGTATTTT
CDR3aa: CASPMAGMGTDTQYF

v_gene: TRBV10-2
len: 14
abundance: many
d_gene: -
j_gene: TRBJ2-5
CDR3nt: TGCGCCAGCAGTGAGTCGGGCAGGGGAGAGACCCAGTACTTC
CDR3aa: CASSESGRGETQYF

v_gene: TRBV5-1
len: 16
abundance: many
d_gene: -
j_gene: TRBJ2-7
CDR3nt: TGCGCCAGCAGCTTGAGTCTGACAGGCGGTACCTACGAGCAGTACTTC
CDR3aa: CASSLSLTGGTYEQYF

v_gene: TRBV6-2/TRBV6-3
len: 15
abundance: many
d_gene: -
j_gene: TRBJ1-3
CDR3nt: TGTGCCAGCAGGGAGGGGCCTTACCTTGGAAACACCATATATTTT
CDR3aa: CASREGPYLGNTIYF

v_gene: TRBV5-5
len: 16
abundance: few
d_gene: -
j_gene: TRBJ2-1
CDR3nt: TGTGCCAGCAGCTTGGAGGTTTGGGGTGGGGGCCATGAGCAGTTCTTC
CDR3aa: CASSLEVWGGGHEQFF

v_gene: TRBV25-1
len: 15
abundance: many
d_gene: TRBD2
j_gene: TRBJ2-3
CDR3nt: TGTGCCAGCAGCCTACTAGCGGGAGACGCAGATACGCAGTATTTT
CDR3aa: CASSLLAGDADTQYF

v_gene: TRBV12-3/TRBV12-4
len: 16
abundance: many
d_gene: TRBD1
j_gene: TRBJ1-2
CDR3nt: TGTGCCAGCAGTTTAGCAGGGGGACAGAGGAGCTATGGCTACACCTTC
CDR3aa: CASSLAGGQRSYGYTF

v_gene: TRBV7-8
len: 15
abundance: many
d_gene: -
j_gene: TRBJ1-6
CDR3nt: TGTGCCAGCAGCCCGACCTTGGACAGAAATTCACCCCTCCACTTT
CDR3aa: CASSPTLDRNSPLHF

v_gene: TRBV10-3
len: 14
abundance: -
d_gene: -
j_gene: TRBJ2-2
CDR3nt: TGTGCCATCAAGAACAGGGCGGACACCGGGGAGCTGTTTTTT
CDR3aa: CAIKNRADTGELFF

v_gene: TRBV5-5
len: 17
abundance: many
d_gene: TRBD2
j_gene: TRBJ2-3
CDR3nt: TGTGCCAGCAGCCGACGAGGACTAGCGGAGATCACAGATACGCAGTATTTT
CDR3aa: CASSRRGLAEITDTQYF

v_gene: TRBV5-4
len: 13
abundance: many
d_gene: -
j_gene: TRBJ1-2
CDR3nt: TGTGCCAGCAGCAATCGAGGAGGGGTCGGCTACACCTTC
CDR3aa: CASSNRGGVGYTF

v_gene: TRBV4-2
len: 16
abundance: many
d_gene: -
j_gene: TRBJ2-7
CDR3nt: TGTGCCAGCAGCCGCCGGGACGGATCTTTTGTCTACGAGCAGTACTTC
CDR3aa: CASSRRDGSFVYEQYF

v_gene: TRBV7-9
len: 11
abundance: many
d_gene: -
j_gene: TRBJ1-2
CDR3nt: TGTGCCAGCAACCCATCTCATGGCTACACCTTC
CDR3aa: CASNPSHGYTF

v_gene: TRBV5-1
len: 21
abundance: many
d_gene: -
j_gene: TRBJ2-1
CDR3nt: TGCGCCAGCGGCGATGACGATCGGCGAGGTGGCCGGGGGAGCTCCTACAATGAGCAGTTCTTC
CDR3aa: CASGDDDRRGGRGSSYNEQFF

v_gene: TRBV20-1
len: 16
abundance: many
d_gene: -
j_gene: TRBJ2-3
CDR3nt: TGCAGTGCTACCTCCTTGATATGGGGTAACACAGATACGCAGTATTTT
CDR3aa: CSATSLIWGNTDTQYF

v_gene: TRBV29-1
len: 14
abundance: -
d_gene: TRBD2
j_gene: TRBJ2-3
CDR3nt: TGCAGCGGAAGTAGCGGGGATGGAACAGATACGCAGTATTTT
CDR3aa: CSGSSGDGTDTQYF

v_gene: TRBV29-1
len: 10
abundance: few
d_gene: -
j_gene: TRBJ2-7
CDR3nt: TGCAGCGCGACAGGTTACGAGCAGTACTTC
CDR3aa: CSATGYEQYF

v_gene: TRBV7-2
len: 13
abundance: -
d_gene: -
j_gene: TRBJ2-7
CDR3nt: TGTGCCAGCAGCGGACGGGGGACCTACGAGCAGTACTTC
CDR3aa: CASSGRGTYEQYF

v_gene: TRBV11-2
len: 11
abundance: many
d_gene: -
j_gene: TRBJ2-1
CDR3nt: TGTGCCAGCAGCCCGGAGTATGAGCAGTTCTTC
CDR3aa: CASSPEYEQFF

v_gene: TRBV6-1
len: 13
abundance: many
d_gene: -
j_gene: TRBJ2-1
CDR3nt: TGTGCCAGCAGTTCCAGACTAGACAATGAGCAGTTCTTC
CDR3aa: CASSSRLDNEQFF

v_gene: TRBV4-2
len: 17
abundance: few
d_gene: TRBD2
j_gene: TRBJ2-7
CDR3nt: TGTGCCAGCAGCGCCCGACTACAGCGGGAGGCCCGGGGCGAGCAGTACTTC
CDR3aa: CASSARLQREARGEQYF

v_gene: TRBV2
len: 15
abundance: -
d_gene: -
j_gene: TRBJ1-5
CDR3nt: TGTGCCAGCAGTGTTACCGTTGATAGCAATCAGCCCCAGCATTTT
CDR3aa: CASSVTVDSNQPQHF

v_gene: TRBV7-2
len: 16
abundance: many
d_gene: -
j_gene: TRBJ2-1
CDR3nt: TGTGCCAGCAGCCTAGATTCAGGTGGCACCTACAATGAGCAGTTCTTC
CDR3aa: CASSLDSGGTYNEQFF

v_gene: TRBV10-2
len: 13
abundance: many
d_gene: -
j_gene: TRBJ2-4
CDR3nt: TGCGCCGCCCTCCGGAACGGCGAAAACATTCAGTACTTC
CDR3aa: CAALRNGENIQYF

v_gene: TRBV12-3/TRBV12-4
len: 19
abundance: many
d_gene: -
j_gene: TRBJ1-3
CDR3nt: TGTGCCAGCAGTGGCGGGGCAGGGGAGTTAAAGGTCTCTGGAAACACCATATATTTT
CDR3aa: CASSGGAGELKVSGNTIYF

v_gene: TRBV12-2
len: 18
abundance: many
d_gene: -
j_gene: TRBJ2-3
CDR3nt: TGTGCAAGTCGCTCGAGGGGTAGTGAGGGGTTTAGCACAGATACGCAGTATTTT
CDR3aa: CASRSRGSEGFSTDTQYF

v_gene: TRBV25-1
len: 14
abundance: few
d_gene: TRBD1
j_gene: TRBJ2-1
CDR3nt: TGTGCCAGCAGTCATCCAGGGGGCTTTAATGAGCAGTTCTTC
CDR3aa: CASSHPGGFNEQFF

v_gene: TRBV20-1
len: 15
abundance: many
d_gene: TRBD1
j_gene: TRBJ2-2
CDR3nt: TGCAGTGCTGGACCAATCGACAGGGGAGCCGGGGAGCTGTTTTTT
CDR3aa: CSAGPIDRGAGELFF

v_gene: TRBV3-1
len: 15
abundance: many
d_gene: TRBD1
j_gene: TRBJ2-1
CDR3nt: TGTGCCAGCAGTCTCGACAGGGGAGCCTACAATGAGCAGTTCTTC
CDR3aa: CASSLDRGAYNEQFF

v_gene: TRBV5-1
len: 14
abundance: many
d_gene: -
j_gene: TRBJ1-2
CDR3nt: TGCGCCAGCCGACTGACGGAGGCGGTCTATGGCTACACCTTC
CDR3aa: CASRLTEAVYGYTF

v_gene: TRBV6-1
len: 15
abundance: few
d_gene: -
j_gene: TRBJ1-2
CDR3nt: TGTGCCAGCAGTGAAAGGGACCGCCGATTCTATGGCTACACCTTC
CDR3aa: CASSERDRRFYGYTF

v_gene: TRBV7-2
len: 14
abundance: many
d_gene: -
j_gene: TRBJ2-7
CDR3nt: TGTGCCAGCAGCTTTCACCGGTTTGATGACGAGCAGTACTTC
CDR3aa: CASSFHRFDDEQYF

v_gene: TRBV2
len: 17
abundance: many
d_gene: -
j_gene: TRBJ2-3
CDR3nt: TGTGCCAGCAATCCTAGAGAGGGTAGCGGACACACAGATACGCAGTATTTT
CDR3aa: CASNPREGSGHTDTQYF

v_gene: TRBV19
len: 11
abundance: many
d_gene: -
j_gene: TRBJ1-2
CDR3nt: TGTGCCAGTAGTAGCAGGAGGGGCTACACCTTC
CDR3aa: CASSSRRGYTF

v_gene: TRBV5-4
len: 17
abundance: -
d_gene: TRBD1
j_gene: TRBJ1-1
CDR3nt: TGTGCCAGCAGCTTGGCCCTTCCCGGGACAGGGAACACTGAAGCTTTCTTT
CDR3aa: CASSLALPGTGNTEAFF

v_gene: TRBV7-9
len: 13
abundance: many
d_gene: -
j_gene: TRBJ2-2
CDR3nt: TGTGCCAGCAGCCCCGGGAACACCGGGGAGCTGTTTTTT
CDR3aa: CASSPGNTGELFF

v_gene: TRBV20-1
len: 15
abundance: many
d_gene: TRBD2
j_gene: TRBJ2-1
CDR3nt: TGCAGTGCCCCCCTTAGCGGGAGGGATAGGGATGAGCAGTTCTTC
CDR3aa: CSAPLSGRDRDEQFF

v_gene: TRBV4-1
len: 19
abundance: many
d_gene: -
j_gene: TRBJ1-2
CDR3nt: TGCGCCAGCAGCCAAGACCCTCGGGGGGCCGATTCGGGGATTTATGGCTACACCTTC
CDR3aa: CASSQDPRGADSGIYGYTF

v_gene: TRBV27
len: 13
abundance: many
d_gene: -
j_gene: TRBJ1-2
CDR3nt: TGTGCCAGCAGTTTTGCAAAGAACTATGGCTACACCTTC
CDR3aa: CASSFAKNYGYTF

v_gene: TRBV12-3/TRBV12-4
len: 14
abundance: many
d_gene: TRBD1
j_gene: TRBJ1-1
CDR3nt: TGTGCCAGCAGTTTAGCGGGACAGCTTGGGGAAGCTTTCTTT
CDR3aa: CASSLAGQLGEAFF

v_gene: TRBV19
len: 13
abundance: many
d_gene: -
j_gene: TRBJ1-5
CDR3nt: TGTGCCAGTACTCGAAGCGTTTGGCAGCCCCAGCATTTT
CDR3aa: CASTRSVWQPQHF